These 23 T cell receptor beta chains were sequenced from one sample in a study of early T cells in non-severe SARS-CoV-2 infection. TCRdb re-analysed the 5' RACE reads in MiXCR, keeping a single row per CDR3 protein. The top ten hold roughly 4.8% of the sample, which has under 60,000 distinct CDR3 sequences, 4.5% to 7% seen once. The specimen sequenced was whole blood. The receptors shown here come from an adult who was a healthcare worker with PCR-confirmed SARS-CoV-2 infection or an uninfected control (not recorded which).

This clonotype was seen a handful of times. The CDR3 bases are TGCGCCAGCAGCCAAGGGACTAGCGGGGTCTACGAGCAGTACTTC. It is translated as CASSQGTSGVYEQYF. V gene TRBV4-3 combines with J gene TRBJ2-7; 12 bases are shared with TRBD2. The CDR3 is made up of 15 amino acids. Germline V lookup: CDR1 LGHNA, CDR2 YSLEER. The J segment lost 3 bases and the V segment lost 1 base, leaving 1 base of the junction unmatched.

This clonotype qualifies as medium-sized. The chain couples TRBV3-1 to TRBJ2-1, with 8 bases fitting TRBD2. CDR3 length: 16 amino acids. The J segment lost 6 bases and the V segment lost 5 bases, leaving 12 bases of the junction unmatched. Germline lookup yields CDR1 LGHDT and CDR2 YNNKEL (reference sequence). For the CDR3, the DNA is TGTGCCAGCAGCTATGTTCCGGGACTAGGTTCCAATGAGCAGTTCTTC. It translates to CASSYVPGLGSNEQFF.

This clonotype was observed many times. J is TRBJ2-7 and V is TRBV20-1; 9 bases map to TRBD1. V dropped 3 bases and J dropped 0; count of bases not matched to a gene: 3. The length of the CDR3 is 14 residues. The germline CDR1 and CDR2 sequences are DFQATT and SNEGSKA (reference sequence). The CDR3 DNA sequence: TGCAGTGCTAGGGGACAGGGATACTCCTACGAGCAGTACTTC. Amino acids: CSARGQGYSYEQYF.

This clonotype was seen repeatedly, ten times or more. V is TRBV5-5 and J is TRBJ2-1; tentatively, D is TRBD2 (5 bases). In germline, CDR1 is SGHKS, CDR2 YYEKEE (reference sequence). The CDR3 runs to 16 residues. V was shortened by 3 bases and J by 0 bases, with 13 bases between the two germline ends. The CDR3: CASSYRTGSSYNEQFF. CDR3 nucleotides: TGTGCCAGCAGCTACCGGACGGGAAGCTCCTACAATGAGCAGTTCTTC.

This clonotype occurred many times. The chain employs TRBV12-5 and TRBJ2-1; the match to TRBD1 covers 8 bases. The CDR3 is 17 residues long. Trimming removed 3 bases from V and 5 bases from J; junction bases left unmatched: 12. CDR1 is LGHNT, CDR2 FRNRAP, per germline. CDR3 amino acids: CASGLQTRTGLNNEQFF. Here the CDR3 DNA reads TGTGCTAGTGGTTTACAGACGAGGACAGGGCTTAACAATGAGCAGTTCTTC. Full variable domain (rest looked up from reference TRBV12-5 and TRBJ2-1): DARVTQTPRHKVTEMGQEVTMRCQPILGHNTVFWYRQTMMQGLELLAYFRNRAPLDDSGMPKDRFSAEMPDATLATLKIQPSEPRDSAVYFCASGLQTRTGLNNEQFFGPGTRLTVL.

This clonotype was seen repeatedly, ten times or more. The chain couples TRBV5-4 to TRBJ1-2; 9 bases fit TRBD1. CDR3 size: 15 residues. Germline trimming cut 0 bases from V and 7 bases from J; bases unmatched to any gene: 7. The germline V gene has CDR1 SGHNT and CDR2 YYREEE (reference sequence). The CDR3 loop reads CASSLAGQGKSGYTF. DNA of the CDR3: TGTGCCAGCAGCTTGGCGGGACAGGGCAAAAGTGGCTACACCTTC.

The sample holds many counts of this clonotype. The chain's CDR3 is CSARDLWGDGYTF. The DNA for the CDR3 is TGCAGTGCTAGAGATCTTTGGGGGGATGGCTACACCTTC. This chain links TRBV20-1 with TRBJ1-2, with D tentatively TRBD1 (5 bases). CDR3 size: 13 residues. Germline CDR1 and CDR2: DFQATT and SNEGSKA (reference sequence). Trimming stripped 0 bases from V and 6 bases from J, with 11 bases between.

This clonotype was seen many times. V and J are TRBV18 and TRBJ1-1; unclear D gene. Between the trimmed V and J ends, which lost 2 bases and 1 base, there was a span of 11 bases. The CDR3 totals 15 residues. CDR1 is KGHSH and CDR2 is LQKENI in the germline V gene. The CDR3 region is CASSPTNRQNTEAFF. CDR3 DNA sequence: TGTGCCAGCTCACCAACAAACAGACAGAACACTGAAGCTTTCTTT.

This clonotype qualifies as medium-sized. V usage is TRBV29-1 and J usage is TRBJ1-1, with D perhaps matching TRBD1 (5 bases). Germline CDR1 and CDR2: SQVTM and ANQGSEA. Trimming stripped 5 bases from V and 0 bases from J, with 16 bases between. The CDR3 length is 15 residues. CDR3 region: CSVYDWTLVNTEAFF. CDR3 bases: TGCAGCGTTTATGATTGGACATTGGTGAACACTGAAGCTTTCTTT.

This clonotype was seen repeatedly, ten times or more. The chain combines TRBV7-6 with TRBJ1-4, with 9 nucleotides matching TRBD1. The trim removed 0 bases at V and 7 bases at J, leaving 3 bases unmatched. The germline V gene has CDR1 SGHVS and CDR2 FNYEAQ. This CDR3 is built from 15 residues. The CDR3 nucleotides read TGTGCCAGCAGCTTAGCGGGACAGGGTGGTGAAAAACTGTTTTTT. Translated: CASSLAGQGGEKLFF.

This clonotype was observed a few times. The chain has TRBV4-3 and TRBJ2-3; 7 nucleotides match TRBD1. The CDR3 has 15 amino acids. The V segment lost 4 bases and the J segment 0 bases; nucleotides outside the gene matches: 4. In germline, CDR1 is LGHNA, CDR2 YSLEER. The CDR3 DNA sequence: TGCGCCAGCAGCCCCCAGGGACAGAGCACAGATACGCAGTATTTT. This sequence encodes CASSPQGQSTDTQYF.

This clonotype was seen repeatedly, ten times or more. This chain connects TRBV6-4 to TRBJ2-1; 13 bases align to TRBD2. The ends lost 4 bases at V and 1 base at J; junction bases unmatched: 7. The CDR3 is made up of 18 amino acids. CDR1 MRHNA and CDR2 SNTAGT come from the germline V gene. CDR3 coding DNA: TGTGCCAGCAGTGGAGAACTAGCGGGAGGGAGGTCCTACAATGAGCAGTTCTTC. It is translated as CASSGELAGGRSYNEQFF.

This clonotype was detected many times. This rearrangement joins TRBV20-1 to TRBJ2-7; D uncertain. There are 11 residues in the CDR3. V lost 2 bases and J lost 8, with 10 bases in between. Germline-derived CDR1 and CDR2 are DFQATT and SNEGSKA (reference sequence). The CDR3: CSARSQTQQYF. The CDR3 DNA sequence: TGCAGTGCTAGATCCCAGACGCAGCAGTACTTC.

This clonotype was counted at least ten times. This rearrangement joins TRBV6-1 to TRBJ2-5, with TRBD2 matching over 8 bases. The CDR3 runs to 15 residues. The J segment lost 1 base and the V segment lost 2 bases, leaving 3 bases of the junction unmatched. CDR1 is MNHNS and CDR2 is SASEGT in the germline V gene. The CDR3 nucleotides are TGTGCCAGCAGTGAACTTGCGGGGGGCCAAGAGACCCAGTACTTC. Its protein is CASSELAGGQETQYF.

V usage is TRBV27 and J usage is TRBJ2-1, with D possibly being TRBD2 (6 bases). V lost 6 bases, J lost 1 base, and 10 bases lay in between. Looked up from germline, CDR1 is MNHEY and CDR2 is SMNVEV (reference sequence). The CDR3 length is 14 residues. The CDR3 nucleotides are TGTGCCAGCAGAAACGGGGGATCCTACAATGAGCAGTTCTTC. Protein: CASRNGGSYNEQFF.

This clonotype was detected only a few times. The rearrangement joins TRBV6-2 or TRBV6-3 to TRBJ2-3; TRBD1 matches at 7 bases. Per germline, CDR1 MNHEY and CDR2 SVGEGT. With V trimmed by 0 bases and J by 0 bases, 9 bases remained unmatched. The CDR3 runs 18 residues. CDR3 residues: CASSYSPKDRPSTDTQYF. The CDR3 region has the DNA TGTGCCAGCAGTTACTCGCCAAAGGACAGGCCTAGCACAGATACGCAGTATTTT.

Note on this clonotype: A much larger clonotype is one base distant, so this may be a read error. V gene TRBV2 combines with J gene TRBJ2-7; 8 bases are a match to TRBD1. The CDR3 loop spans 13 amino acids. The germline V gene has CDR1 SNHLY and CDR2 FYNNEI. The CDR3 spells CASRIGTGYEQNF. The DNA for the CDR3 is TGTGCCAGCAGAATCGGGACAGGCTACGAGCAGAACTTC. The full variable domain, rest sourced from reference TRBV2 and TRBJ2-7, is EPEVTQTPSHQVTQMGQEVILRCVPISNHLYFYWYRQILGQKVEFLVSFYNNEISEKSEIFDDQFSVERPDGSNFTLKIRSTKLEDSAMYFCASRIGTGYEQNFGPGTRLTVT.

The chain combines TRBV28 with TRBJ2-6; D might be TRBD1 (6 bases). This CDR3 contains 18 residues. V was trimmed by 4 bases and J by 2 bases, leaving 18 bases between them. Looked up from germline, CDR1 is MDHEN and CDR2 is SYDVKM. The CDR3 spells CASSSVQQGLAGANVLTF. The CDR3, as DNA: TGTGCCAGCAGTTCCGTACAGCAGGGGCTAGCTGGGGCCAACGTCCTGACTTTC. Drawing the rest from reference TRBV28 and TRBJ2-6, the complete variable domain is DVKVTQSSRYLVKRTGEKVFLECVQDMDHENMFWYRQDPGLGLRLIYFSYDVKMKEKGDIPEGYSVSREKKERFSLILESASTNQTSMYLCASSSVQQGLAGANVLTFGAGSRLTVL.

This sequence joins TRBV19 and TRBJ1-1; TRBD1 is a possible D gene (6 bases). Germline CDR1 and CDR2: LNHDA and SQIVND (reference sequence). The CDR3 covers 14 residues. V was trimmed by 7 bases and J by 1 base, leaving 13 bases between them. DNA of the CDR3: TGTGCCAGTAACCAGGGGCCCCCGAACACTGAAGCTTTCTTT. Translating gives CASNQGPPNTEAFF.

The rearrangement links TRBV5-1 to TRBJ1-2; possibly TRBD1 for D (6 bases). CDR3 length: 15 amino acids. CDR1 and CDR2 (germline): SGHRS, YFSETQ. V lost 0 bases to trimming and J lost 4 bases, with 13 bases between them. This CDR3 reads CASSLAGGAGYGYTF. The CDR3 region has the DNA TGCGCCAGCAGCTTGGCCGGGGGGGCCGGCTATGGCTACACCTTC.

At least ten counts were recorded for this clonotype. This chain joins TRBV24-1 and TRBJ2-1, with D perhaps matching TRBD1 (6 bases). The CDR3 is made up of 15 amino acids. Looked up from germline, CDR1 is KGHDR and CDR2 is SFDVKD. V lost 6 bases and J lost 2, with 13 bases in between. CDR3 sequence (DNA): TGTGCCACCAGTACCCAGGGGTATGCCTACAATGAGCAGTTCTTC. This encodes CATSTQGYAYNEQFF.

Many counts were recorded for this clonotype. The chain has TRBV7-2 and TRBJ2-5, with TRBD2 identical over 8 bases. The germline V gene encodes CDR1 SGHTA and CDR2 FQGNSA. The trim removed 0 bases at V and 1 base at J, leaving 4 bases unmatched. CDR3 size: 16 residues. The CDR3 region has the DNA TGTGCCAGCAGCTTAGCAAGGACTAGCCTCCAAGAGACCCAGTACTTC. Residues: CASSLARTSLQETQYF.

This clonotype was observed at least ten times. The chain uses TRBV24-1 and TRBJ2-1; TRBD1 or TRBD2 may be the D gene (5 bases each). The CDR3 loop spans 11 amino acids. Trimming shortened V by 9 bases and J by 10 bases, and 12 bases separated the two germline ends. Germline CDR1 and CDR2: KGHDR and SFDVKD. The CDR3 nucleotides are TGTGCCACCTCGGGGCGGTCCGAGCAGTTCTTC. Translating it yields CATSGRSEQFF.